This TCR beta chain derives from a study of cytomegalovirus exposure and HLA in healthy donors. Study-wide context: Roughly 80 million unique TCRs from HLA-typed donors made up an early data release. Genotyping of more than 300 donors showed that about 83% belonged to the Caucasian-associated ancestry cluster. Whole-study results and caveats: Sequencing likely produced, as an artifact, a cluster of highly shared sequence variants. Cytomegalovirus-associated status was assigned to 150 or so TCR beta chains.

Germline V CDR1 and CDR2: MNHEY, SVGAGI. The length of the CDR3 is 13 residues. V shed 6 bases and J shed 4 bases, with 9 bases lying between them. Comment on this clone: Its antigen remains unidentified.

PCR primers comprised 60 Vbeta and 13 Jbeta primers. Repertoires were generated with immunoSEQ multiplex PCR, while TCRdb's copy carries only in-frame clones and drops some. The table lists around 70,000 clones, with over 4.5% in the top ten. The sample was PBMCs. The rearrangement uses TRBV6-5 and TRBJ2-2; D ambiguous. The receptor comes from a man aged 40-50 years in good health and CMV-seronegative. The DNA for the CDR3 is TGTGCCAGCAGAGAACCGGGCACCGGGGAGCTGTTTTTT. It codes for CASREPGTGELFF.